These 25 T cell receptor beta chains came from one sample sequenced in a study of T cells in Graves' hyperthyroidism and ophthalmopathy. RNA transcripts were the template for amplifying TCR beta CDR3 regions. The study used the HTBI primer set for a first-round RT-PCR of the TCR CDR3. TCRdb processed the multiplex PCR reads anew with MiXCR; each CDR3 protein has one entry. The sample holds some 250,000 distinct CDR3 sequences, roughly 15% seen once. Sequencing was carried out using blood. The receptor source for this set is a woman aged 45-60 years with Graves' hyperthyroidism that later progressed to Graves' ophthalmopathy.

This clonotype was recorded many times. This chain connects TRBV7-2 to TRBJ2-1; D is undetermined. Trimming removed 1 base at V and 11 bases at J, with 9 bases between. This CDR3 has 12 residues. Germline V gene lookup returns CDR1 SGHTA and CDR2 FQGNSA. The CDR3 DNA reads as TGTGCCAGCAGCTTAGTAGGCCTGAAGCAGTTCTTC. Translation gives CASSLVGLKQFF.

This clonotype appeared many times. The chain uses TRBV6-1 and TRBJ2-5; TRBD2 matches at 11 bases. This CDR3 comprises 13 residues. The germline V gene encodes CDR1 MNHNS and CDR2 SASEGT. After removal of 5 bases from V and 8 bases from J, the junction contained 4 bases not matched to a gene. DNA for the CDR3: TGTGCCAGCAGTTTAGCGGGGGGGTCTACCCAGTACTTC. As protein: CASSLAGGSTQYF.

This clonotype was seen repeatedly, ten times or more. V gene TRBV3-1 combines with J gene TRBJ1-4; 11 bases are a match to TRBD1. Trimming removed 4 bases from V and 8 bases from J; junction bases left unmatched: 6. The CDR3 has 15 residues. Germline CDR1 is LGHDT and CDR2 is YNNKEL (reference sequence). The CDR3 DNA is TGTGCCAGCAGCCCCCGGGGGACAGGGGGAGAAAAACTGTTTTTT. Its translation: CASSPRGTGGEKLFF.

This clonotype appeared many times. CDR3 loop: CASSQGQGTPDTQYF. In DNA form, the CDR3 reads TGTGCCAGCAGCCAGGGACAGGGCACACCAGATACGCAGTATTTT. V usage is TRBV11-2 and J usage is TRBJ2-3, with 9 bases matching TRBD1. J was trimmed by 4 bases and V by 5 bases; bases with no gene match: 7. The CDR3 extends over 15 amino acids. From germline, CDR1 is SGHAT and CDR2 FQNNGV.

This clonotype was counted at least ten times. The chain carries TRBV10-3 and TRBJ1-1, with D hard to call. Germline CDR1 and CDR2: ENHRY and SYGVKD. The CDR3 has 16 amino acids. With 0 bases removed from V and 0 bases from J, the gap between germline ends came to 11 bases. CDR3 amino acids: CAISESRGAMNTEAFF. CDR3 coding DNA: TGTGCCATCAGTGAGTCGAGAGGAGCCATGAACACTGAAGCTTTCTTT.

The chain has TRBV18 and TRBJ2-1; 10 bases line up with TRBD2. Trimming took 3 bases from V and 8 from J; bases not matched to a gene: 10. Germline loops: CDR1 KGHSH, CDR2 LQKENI. CDR3 length: 16 amino acids. In nucleotides, the CDR3 is TGTGCCAGCTCACCGGGAGCGGGAGGGCCTAATCATGAGCAGTTCTTC. The encoded protein is CASSPGAGGPNHEQFF.

The table lists this clonotype with a few counts. The chain carries TRBV19 and TRBJ1-4; D not resolved. Germline CDR1 and CDR2: LNHDA and SQIVND (reference sequence). The CDR3 is made up of 17 amino acids. V was cut by 5 bases and J by 0 bases, with 16 bases left in between. The CDR3 DNA is TGTGCCAGTAGTCGACGTTACACCCTCTCAACTAATGAAAAACTGTTTTTT. It translates to CASSRRYTLSTNEKLFF.

This clonotype was counted ten times or more. The gene calls are TRBV29-1 and TRBJ2-1; 7 nucleotides align to TRBD1. The V gene's germline CDR1 is SQVTM and CDR2 ANQGSEA. The CDR3 runs 14 residues. The V segment lost 6 bases and the J segment 0 bases; nucleotides outside the gene matches: 5. The chain's CDR3 is CSVPDRTSYNEQFF. The CDR3 bases are TGCAGCGTCCCGGACAGGACCTCCTACAATGAGCAGTTCTTC.

The chain carries TRBV20-1 and TRBJ1-5; D remains unclear. The germline gives CDR1 DFQATT, CDR2 SNEGSKA (reference sequence). The CDR3 has 16 amino acids. The germline V and J ends were trimmed by 2 bases and 0 bases, with 14 bases remaining between them. CDR3 protein: CSARSSEGYSNQPQHF. CDR3 coding DNA: TGCAGTGCTAGATCATCTGAGGGCTATAGCAATCAGCCCCAGCATTTT.

Notes on this clonotype: One base away lies a much larger clone, so this may be a sequencing read error. V gene TRBV28 combines with J gene TRBJ2-7; unclear D gene. Germline lookup yields CDR1 MDHEN and CDR2 SYDVKM. The CDR3 loop spans 12 amino acids. The CDR3: CASRGTVYKQYF. As DNA, the CDR3 is TGTGCCAGCAGGGGAACAGTCTACAAGCAGTACTTC.

This clonotype has at least ten counts. This chain joins TRBV7-8 and TRBJ1-2; D is unclear. Trimming removed 5 bases at V and 0 bases at J, with 10 bases between. Germline CDR1 reads SGHVS; CDR2 reads FQNEAQ. This CDR3 has 14 amino acids. CDR3 loop: CASSETLANYGYTF. The CDR3, as DNA: TGTGCCAGCAGCGAGACACTAGCTAACTATGGCTACACCTTC. The full variable domain, in which reference TRBV7-8 and TRBJ1-2 provide the parts outside the CDR3, is GAGVSQSPRYKVAKRGQDVALRCDPISGHVSLFWYQQALGQGPEFLTYFQNEAQLDKSGLPSDRFFAERPEGSVSTLKIQRTQQEDSAVYLCASSETLANYGYTFGSGTRLTVV.

This clonotype has just a few counts. The chain couples TRBV5-1 to TRBJ2-5; 7 bases match TRBD2. Per germline, CDR1 SGHRS and CDR2 YFSETQ. The CDR3 has 16 residues. The J segment lost 2 bases and the V segment lost 0 bases, leaving 7 bases of the junction unmatched. The chain's CDR3 is CASSLASGGTQETQYF. CDR3 bases: TGCGCCAGCAGCTTGGCTAGCGGAGGGACTCAAGAGACCCAGTACTTC.

This clonotype was seen only a few times. This chain uses TRBV19 with TRBJ2-3, with 9 nucleotides matching TRBD2. This CDR3 is built from 14 residues. V was clipped by 3 bases and J by 7 bases; unmatched bases: 5. The germline gives CDR1 LNHDA, CDR2 SQIVND (reference sequence). The CDR3 here is CASSISGSANTQYF. As DNA, the CDR3 is TGTGCCAGTAGTATTAGCGGGAGTGCGAATACGCAGTATTTT. Drawing the rest from reference TRBV19 and TRBJ2-3, the complete variable domain is DGGITQSPKYLFRKEGQNVTLSCEQNLNHDAMYWYRQDPGQGLRLIYYSQIVNDFQKGDIAEGYSVSREKKESFPLTVTSAQKNPTAFYLCASSISGSANTQYFGPGTRLTVL.

This clonotype was counted ten times or more. The CDR3: CASSFGQTYGYTF. The CDR3 DNA is TGTGCCAGCAGTTTCGGACAGACCTATGGCTACACCTTC. The chain couples TRBV27 to TRBJ1-2, with D perhaps matching TRBD1 (6 bases). Germline CDR1 is MNHEY and CDR2 is SMNVEV (reference sequence). Trimming took 3 bases from V and 4 from J, leaving 9 bases between them. This CDR3 comprises 13 residues.

This clonotype was recorded many times. The genes are TRBV9 and TRBJ2-1, with D possibly being TRBD2 (6 bases). V was pared by 4 bases and J by 8 bases, with 22 bases between. The CDR3 is 16 amino acids. Germline CDR1 SGDLS, CDR2 YYNGEE. CDR3 sequence (DNA): TGTGCCAGCAGCCTTCTCGGGGGAGTGGGATACGATGAGCAGTTCTTC. It translates to CASSLLGGVGYDEQFF.

The chain links TRBV20-1 to TRBJ2-4; 7 nucleotides agree with TRBD1. The CDR3 has 13 amino acids. Germline assignment: CDR1 DFQATT and CDR2 SNEGSKA (reference sequence). Here the CDR3 reads CSLGSGGKNIQYF. CDR3 sequence (DNA): TGCAGCCTCGGGTCAGGGGGAAAAAACATTCAGTACTTC.

The rearrangement links TRBV5-1 to TRBJ2-5; 12 nucleotides align to TRBD2. Looked up from germline, CDR1 is SGHRS and CDR2 is YFSETQ. Unmatched junction bases numbered 9, after V lost 4 bases and J lost 5 bases. The CDR3 runs to 16 residues. Here the CDR3 DNA reads TGCGCCAGCAGCCGCCGGACTAGCGGGAATGGGGAGACCCAGTACTTC. Its translation: CASSRRTSGNGETQYF.

The CDR3 bases are TGTGCCAGCAGCTTAGTACTGCCAAAGGACAGTGAAGCTTTCTTT. This sequence encodes CASSLVLPKDSEAFF. V gene TRBV7-9 combines with J gene TRBJ1-1; D possibly corresponds to TRBD1 (6 bases). The CDR3 covers 15 residues. Trimming removed 1 base from V and 7 bases from J, with 16 bases in between. Germline lookup yields CDR1 SEHNR and CDR2 FQNEAQ (reference sequence). Using reference TRBV7-9 and TRBJ1-1 for the parts outside the CDR3, the full variable domain is DTGVSQNPRHKITKRGQNVTFRCDPISEHNRLYWYRQTLGQGPEFLTYFQNEAQLEKSRLLSDRFSAERPKGSFSTLEIQRTEQGDSAMYLCASSLVLPKDSEAFFGQGTRLTVV.

This clonotype was observed at least ten times. The gene calls are TRBV29-1 and TRBJ2-1, with D perhaps TRBD1 (6 bases). In germline, CDR1 is SQVTM, CDR2 ANQGSEA. The CDR3 loop spans 12 amino acids. The germline V and J ends were trimmed by 3 bases and 8 bases, with 11 bases remaining between them. CDR3 residues: CSVEGAWDEQFF. In nucleotides, the CDR3 is TGCAGCGTTGAGGGGGCTTGGGATGAGCAGTTCTTC.

This clonotype was seen at least ten times. The V gene is TRBV7-9, the J gene TRBJ1-2; 9 nucleotides align to TRBD1. The CDR3 is 15 residues long. The V segment lost 4 bases and the J segment 5 bases; nucleotides outside the gene matches: 8. CDR1 and CDR2 from the germline V gene are SEHNR and FQNEAQ (reference sequence). The CDR3 sequence is CASSSSDRGLYGYTF. CDR3 DNA: TGTGCCAGCAGCTCCTCGGACAGGGGACTTTATGGCTACACCTTC.

This chain links TRBV6-2 or TRBV6-3 with TRBJ2-4; 11 positions agree with TRBD2. Germline CDR1 MNHEY, CDR2 SVGEGT. V gave up 7 bases and J gave up 0 bases; unmatched junction bases: 8. The CDR3 runs 17 residues. CDR3 loop: CASTRLAGPLAKNIQYF. The CDR3 nucleotides are TGTGCCAGCACTAGACTAGCGGGGCCCTTAGCCAAAAACATTCAGTACTTC.

As regards this clonotype: One base away lies a much larger clone, so this may be a sequencing read error. V gene TRBV27 combines with J gene TRBJ2-7; 7 positions agree with TRBD1. Germline trimming cut 7 bases from V and 0 bases from J; bases unmatched to any gene: 6. The CDR3 runs to 14 residues. The V gene's germline CDR1 is MNHEY and CDR2 SMNVEV (reference sequence). The CDR3 protein is CASKPGQVSYEQYF. The CDR3 region has the DNA TGTGCCAGCAAACCCGGACAGGTCTCCTACGAGCAGTACTTC.

This clonotype was recorded at least ten times. V gene TRBV20-1 combines with J gene TRBJ2-3, with 7 bases that match TRBD1. CDR3 size: 15 residues. The germline CDR1 and CDR2 sequences are DFQATT and SNEGSKA (reference sequence). V lost 5 bases, J lost 5 bases, and 13 bases stayed unmatched. CDR3 protein: CSAPPRGGQLDTQYF. The CDR3 region has the DNA TGCAGTGCTCCCCCCCGTGGGGGACAGCTAGATACGCAGTATTTT.

Here the CDR3 DNA reads TGTGCCAGCAGCCTCAGCACCTCTGAGGATAACTATGGCTACACCTTC. This translates into CASSLSTSEDNYGYTF. The V call is TRBV4-2, the J call TRBJ1-2; D is undetermined. The germline CDR1 and CDR2 sequences are LGHNA and YNFKEQ. The CDR3 is 16 residues long. The germline V and J ends were trimmed by 4 bases and 1 base, with 16 bases remaining between them.

V and J are TRBV4-1 and TRBJ2-1, with D possibly TRBD2 on 5 matching bases. CDR3 length: 16 amino acids. V was trimmed by 0 bases and J by 1 base, leaving 10 bases between them. CDR1 and CDR2 from the germline V gene are MGHRA and YSYEKL. CDR3 region: CASSQDVSVSYNEQFF. CDR3 bases: TGCGCCAGCAGCCAAGATGTTAGCGTATCCTACAATGAGCAGTTCTTC.